A single sample gave rise to the 15 T cell receptor beta chains below, sequenced in a study of cytomegalovirus exposure and HLA in healthy donors. PCR was performed using 60 Vbeta and 13 Jbeta primers. Libraries were prepared by immunoSEQ multiplex PCR; TCRdb keeps only in-frame clonotypes and omits some of them. The profile shows 200,000 or so clones, approximately 81% of them singletons. The sample comprised PBMCs. The receptors shown here come from a human donor in good health.

The chain uses TRBV2 and TRBJ2-7; 8 bases fit TRBD1. The germline V gene has CDR1 SNHLY and CDR2 FYNNEI. The CDR3 extends over 15 amino acids. V shed 7 bases and J 0 bases; nucleotides not matched to a gene: 8. CDR3: CASTKDRALSYEQYF. Written as DNA, the CDR3 is TGTGCCAGCACCAAGGACAGGGCACTCTCCTACGAGCAGTACTTC.

The chain links TRBV9 to TRBJ2-5, with 8 positions matching TRBD2. This CDR3 contains 15 residues. The germline gives CDR1 SGDLS, CDR2 YYNGEE. The junction had 9 bases not matched to a gene; V was cut back by 4 bases and J by 4 bases. CDR3 sequence: CASSSYRGGPETQYF. DNA of the CDR3: TGTGCCAGCAGCTCTTACCGGGGGGGTCCAGAGACCCAGTACTTC.

The chain has TRBV27 and TRBJ2-1, with 9 bases aligning to TRBD2. V gave up 4 bases and J gave up 5 bases; unmatched junction bases: 9. CDR3 length: 16 amino acids. The V gene's germline CDR1 is MNHEY and CDR2 SMNVEV (reference sequence). The CDR3 sequence is CASSSRTSEKHNEQFF. The CDR3 nucleotides read TGTGCCAGCAGTTCTCGGACTAGCGAGAAGCACAATGAGCAGTTCTTC.

The V gene is TRBV2, the J gene TRBJ1-1; TRBD1 is a possible D gene (5 bases). Germline-derived CDR1 and CDR2 are SNHLY and FYNNEI. The CDR3 is 15 amino acids. V was cut by 6 bases and J by 7 bases, with 21 bases left in between. This CDR3 is CASSGRVNRGGEAFF. The CDR3 bases are TGTGCCAGCAGCGGTCGGGTTAACCGGGGGGGTGAAGCTTTCTTT.

The chain employs TRBV19 and TRBJ2-5, with TRBD2 as a possible D gene (6 bases). The assigned J gene may be wrong: the sequence end matches TRBJ2-7 better. The CDR3 covers 15 residues. Germline CDR1 LNHDA, CDR2 SQIVND (reference sequence). Here the CDR3 reads CASSIEGGATYEQYF. CDR3 in DNA: TGTGCCAGTAGTATAGAGGGAGGTGCCACCTACGAGCAGTACTTC.

The chain is built from TRBV5-4 and TRBJ2-7; D gene uncertain. V dropped 5 bases and J dropped 5 bases, with 20 bases sitting between them. This CDR3 has 15 amino acids. CDR1 is SGHNT, CDR2 YYREEE, per germline (reference sequence). The CDR3 DNA reads as TGTGCCAGCAGTTCATCACAACGACAACCAGACGAGCAGTACTTC. Amino acid sequence: CASSSSQRQPDEQYF.

The V gene is TRBV29-1, the J gene TRBJ2-5; 10 nucleotides align to TRBD1. V was pared by 6 bases and J by 3 bases, with 1 base of the junction left unmatched. Germline loops: CDR1 SQVTM, CDR2 ANQGSEA. The CDR3 spans 12 residues. CDR3 sequence (DNA): TGCAGCGTGGGGACAGGGGAAGAGACCCAGTACTTC. This codes for CSVGTGEETQYF.

The chain is built from TRBV7-2 and TRBJ2-7; 10 bases are a match to TRBD1. V gave up 5 bases and J gave up 7 bases; unmatched junction bases: 8. The CDR3 length is 14 residues. Per the germline V gene, CDR1 is SGHTA and CDR2 is FQGNSA. The DNA of the CDR3 is TGTGCCAGCAGCCCGTGGGACAGGGGAGGAGAGCAGTACTTC. Amino acids: CASSPWDRGGEQYF.

The chain combines TRBV15 with TRBJ1-1; TRBD1 is a possible D gene (5 bases). Germline loops: CDR1 LNHNV, CDR2 YYDKDF (reference sequence). The CDR3 consists of 15 residues. V shed 1 base and J shed 7 bases, with 16 bases lying between them. The CDR3 region is CATSRVPTDLVEAFF. The CDR3 bases are TGTGCCACCAGCAGAGTTCCGACAGATCTTGTTGAAGCTTTCTTT.

Only one count was recorded for this clone. V is TRBV5-4 and J is TRBJ2-1; 9 nucleotides agree with TRBD2. Trimming took 6 bases from V and 5 from J; bases not matched to a gene: 12. CDR3 length: 16 residues. The germline CDR1 and CDR2 sequences are SGHNT and YYREEE (reference sequence). CDR3 coding DNA: TGTGCCAGCATCGCCGACGGGACTAGCTTCCACAATGAGCAGTTCTTC. Its protein product is CASIADGTSFHNEQFF.

This clone was counted between two and nine times. V gene TRBV19 combines with J gene TRBJ2-2; D ambiguous. Germline V gene lookup returns CDR1 LNHDA and CDR2 SQIVND (reference sequence). There are 11 residues in the CDR3. Trimming stripped 6 bases from V and 7 bases from J, with 6 bases between. Written as DNA, the CDR3 is TGTGCCAGTAGACTCGACGGGGAGCTGTTTTTT. It is translated as CASRLDGELFF.

The chain links TRBV4-1 to TRBJ1-5; D gene unclear. With 1 base removed from V and 0 bases from J, the gap between germline ends came to 10 bases. The CDR3 covers 16 residues. Per germline, CDR1 MGHRA and CDR2 YSYEKL. Written as DNA, the CDR3 is TGCGCCAGCAGCCAAGGGCCAGCGTATAGCAATCAGCCCCAGCATTTT. Translated, it gives CASSQGPAYSNQPQHF.

J is TRBJ1-1 and V is TRBV7-9; 9 bases are a match to TRBD1. The CDR3 spans 14 residues. V lost 5 bases and J lost 10; bases outside the gene matches: 11. The germline V gene has CDR1 SEHNR and CDR2 FQNEAQ (reference sequence). Written as DNA, the CDR3 is TGTGCCAGCAGCCGCCAACAGGGGGCGAAGTCAGCTTTCTTT. Its protein product is CASSRQQGAKSAFF.

The chain employs TRBV9 and TRBJ1-1; D is unresolved. There are 13 residues in the CDR3. Looked up from germline, CDR1 is SGDLS and CDR2 is YYNGEE. V was shortened by 4 bases and J by 5 bases, with 12 bases between the two germline ends. CDR3 protein: CASSTIGETEAFF. In DNA form, the CDR3 reads TGTGCCAGCAGCACCATCGGGGAAACTGAAGCTTTCTTT.

The chain couples TRBV5-1 to TRBJ1-3; TRBD1 agrees at 8 bases. V dropped 4 bases and J dropped 0; count of bases not matched to a gene: 9. The CDR3 extends over 17 amino acids. Germline V lookup: CDR1 SGHRS, CDR2 YFSETQ. The CDR3 spells CASSPYPGQVSGNTIYF. CDR3 nucleotides: TGCGCCAGCAGCCCTTATCCGGGACAGGTCTCTGGAAACACCATATATTTT.